This TCR beta chain was recovered during a study of blood T cell repertoires in COVID-19. Study-wide background: Sources were T cells, B-cell-depleted T cells, or PBMCs; the material itself was cDNA or gDNA.

Germline V gene sequence: CDR1 SGHRS, CDR2 YFSETQ. The CDR3 spans 16 residues. Deletions cut 1 base from V and 2 bases from J, with 15 bases between. Sequencing was performed with immunoSEQ multiplex PCR; in TCRdb, only in-frame clones are kept and a portion is missing. The data show about 180,000 clones, 65% to 90% seen once. This TCR was recovered from a man aged 45-65 years with active or convalescent COVID-19. Sample: peripheral blood. This chain links TRBV5-1 with TRBJ2-5, with D perhaps matching TRBD2 (6 bases). CDR3 sequence: CASSLSPAGGQETQYF. The CDR3 nucleotides are TGCGCCAGCAGCTTGTCGCCAGCAGGAGGGCAAGAGACCCAGTACTTC.